The 29 T cell receptor beta chains presented below share a single source sample, sequenced in a study of T cells in Graves' hyperthyroidism and ophthalmopathy. RNA transcripts provided the source from which TCR beta CDR3 regions were amplified. The TCR CDR3 was amplified in a first-round RT-PCR using the HTBI primer set. TCRdb reanalysed the multiplex PCR reads using MiXCR and keeps one entry per CDR3 protein. The repertoire holds about 600,000 distinct CDR3 sequences, with 16% as singletons. Material: blood. These TCRs come from a woman between 35 and 50 years old with Graves' ophthalmopathy.

This clonotype was detected many times. V usage is TRBV11-2 and J usage is TRBJ2-7, with D unresolved. The CDR3 is made up of 14 amino acids. Germline CDR1 reads SGHAT; CDR2 reads FQNNGV. Trimming shortened V by 3 bases and J by 2 bases, and 11 bases separated the two germline ends. CDR3 nucleotides: TGTGCCAGCAGCTTCACGGACCATCCCTACGAGCAGTACTTC. As protein: CASSFTDHPYEQYF.

Ten or more counts support this clonotype. The J gene is TRBJ2-3, the V gene TRBV5-1, with D unclear. Germline V gene sequence: CDR1 SGHRS, CDR2 YFSETQ. V was cut by 6 bases and J by 2 bases, with 13 bases left in between. This CDR3 comprises 14 residues. Here the CDR3 reads CASKWGLYTDTQYF. In nucleotides, the CDR3 is TGCGCCAGCAAGTGGGGTCTCTACACAGATACGCAGTATTTT.

This chain uses TRBV6-1 with TRBJ2-7; TRBD1 matches at 7 bases. This CDR3 comprises 15 residues. V lost 6 bases and J lost 3; bases outside the gene matches: 11. Germline CDR1 and CDR2: MNHNS and SASEGT. Written as DNA, the CDR3 is TGTGCCAGCAGACACGGACAGGATGGGAGCTACGAGCAGTACTTC. Translating it yields CASRHGQDGSYEQYF.

This clonotype was detected only a few times. This rearrangement joins TRBV2 to TRBJ2-7; tentatively, D is TRBD1 (5 bases). The length of the CDR3 is 14 residues. Trimming stripped 5 bases from V and 6 bases from J, with 17 bases between. The germline gives CDR1 SNHLY, CDR2 FYNNEI. The CDR3 nucleotides are TGTGCCAGCAGTTTGCAGGGCCGATACACCGAGCAGTACTTC. It translates to CASSLQGRYTEQYF. The variable domain in full, completed from reference TRBV2 and TRBJ2-7, reads EPEVTQTPSHQVTQMGQEVILRCVPISNHLYFYWYRQILGQKVEFLVSFYNNEISEKSEIFDDQFSVERPDGSNFTLKIRSTKLEDSAMYFCASSLQGRYTEQYFGPGTRLTVT.

The chain couples TRBV19 to TRBJ2-3, with 8 bases fitting TRBD2. V lost 5 bases and J lost 4; bases outside the gene matches: 8. CDR3 length equals 15 residues. Germline values: CDR1 LNHDA, CDR2 SQIVND (reference sequence). CDR3 in DNA: TGTGCCAGTAGTCTTAAAGCGGGGGTGCCAGATACGCAGTATTTT. Translation: CASSLKAGVPDTQYF.

This clonotype came up a few times. V usage is TRBV3-1 and J usage is TRBJ2-3; no clear D. The CDR3 consists of 15 residues. Looked up from germline, CDR1 is LGHDT and CDR2 is YNNKEL (reference sequence). Trimming left V 4 bases short and J 1 base short, with 12 bases between. The CDR3 spells CASSPRAIGTDTQYF. The CDR3 nucleotides read TGTGCCAGCAGCCCACGGGCCATCGGCACAGATACGCAGTATTTT.

There are a few counts of this clonotype. The chain recombines TRBV6-1 with TRBJ1-5, with a tentative D call TRBD1 (5 bases). The CDR3 is 15 amino acids. Germline V gene sequence: CDR1 MNHNS, CDR2 SASEGT. V lost 3 bases to trimming and J lost 1 base, with 10 bases between them. The CDR3, as DNA: TGTGCCAGCAGTGACCCAGGGAGAAGCAATCAGCCCCAGCATTTT. This codes for CASSDPGRSNQPQHF.

This clonotype was detected many times. This chain connects TRBV2 to TRBJ1-5; D gene ambiguous. The CDR3 has 16 residues. Trimming stripped 1 base from V and 0 bases from J, with 10 bases between. Germline V gene data show CDR1 as SNHLY and CDR2 as FYNNEI. The CDR3 loop reads CASSEGQSHSNQPQHF. In DNA, the CDR3 is TGTGCCAGCAGTGAAGGACAATCTCATAGCAATCAGCCCCAGCATTTT.

The V and J genes are TRBV25-1 and TRBJ2-1; D tentatively reads TRBD1 or TRBD2 (6 bases each). Trimming stripped 3 bases from V and 5 bases from J, with 17 bases between. There are 16 residues in the CDR3. Germline CDR1 and CDR2: MGHDK and SYGVNS. Here the CDR3 reads CASSEFRDRTNNEQFF. The CDR3 DNA reads as TGTGCCAGCAGTGAGTTCCGAGACAGGACTAACAATGAGCAGTTCTTC.

This clonotype was seen at least ten times. This rearrangement joins TRBV30 to TRBJ1-3; D gene ambiguous. Germline V gene data show CDR1 as GTSNPN and CDR2 as SVGIG (reference sequence). V was pared by 0 bases and J by 4 bases, with 10 bases between. The CDR3 runs to 14 residues. CDR3 sequence: CAWSVPGLGNTIYF. CDR3 bases: TGTGCCTGGAGTGTACCCGGGTTAGGAAACACCATATATTTT.

The sample holds a few counts of this clonotype. The V and J genes are TRBV5-1 and TRBJ2-3; 7 nucleotides line up with TRBD2. Unmatched junction bases numbered 5, after V lost 5 bases and J lost 2 bases. This CDR3 spans 14 amino acids. Germline CDR1 reads SGHRS; CDR2 reads YFSETQ. The chain's CDR3 is CASRVGTNTDTQYF. The DNA for the CDR3 is TGCGCCAGCAGGGTCGGGACTAACACAGATACGCAGTATTTT.

The CDR3 DNA sequence: TGCAGTGCTAGAAGACAGGGGGAGAACACTGAAGCTTTCTTT. Translation: CSARRQGENTEAFF. The chain is built from TRBV20-1 and TRBJ1-1, with 9 bases that match TRBD1. This CDR3 contains 14 residues. From germline, CDR1 is DFQATT and CDR2 SNEGSKA (reference sequence). Trimming cost V 2 bases and J 1 base; bases outside gene matches: 2.

This clonotype was seen a handful of times. The chain couples TRBV10-1 to TRBJ1-2; 7 bases fit TRBD1. This CDR3 has 20 amino acids. The germline V gene encodes CDR1 WNHNN and CDR2 SYGVQD (reference sequence). V shed 0 bases and J 2 bases; nucleotides not matched to a gene: 18. CDR3 loop: CASSESSSMMGTDLNYGYTF. CDR3 nucleotide sequence: TGCGCCAGCAGTGAGTCGAGTAGTATGATGGGGACAGACTTGAACTATGGCTACACCTTC.

The J gene is TRBJ2-7, the V gene TRBV2; D might be TRBD1 (6 bases). The V end lost 3 bases, the J end lost 0 bases, and 9 bases lay between the germline ends. The CDR3 contains 14 residues. Germline V gene data show CDR1 as SNHLY and CDR2 as FYNNEI. CDR3 in DNA: TGTGCCAGCAGTGACAGGGGAAACTCCTACGAGCAGTACTTC. Translation gives CASSDRGNSYEQYF.

In its sample, this clonotype was seen many times. V usage is TRBV6-6 and J usage is TRBJ1-1, with D possibly being TRBD1 (5 bases). This CDR3 spans 14 amino acids. CDR1 is MNHNY, CDR2 SVGAGI, per germline (reference sequence). V was clipped by 1 base and J by 8 bases, with 14 bases between them. CDR3 residues: CASSYFDSRGEAFF. CDR3 nucleotides: TGTGCCAGCAGTTACTTTGACAGCCGTGGAGAAGCTTTCTTT.

This clonotype was detected many times. This chain joins TRBV28 and TRBJ2-7, with 8 bases that match TRBD1. The CDR3 runs 13 residues. The germline V gene has CDR1 MDHEN and CDR2 SYDVKM. Trimming removed 6 bases from V and 6 bases from J; junction bases left unmatched: 7. CDR3 sequence: CASSPGQAIEQYF. The CDR3 bases are TGTGCCAGCAGCCCGGGACAGGCGATCGAGCAGTACTTC.

This clonotype appeared many times. V and J are TRBV18 and TRBJ2-3; D tentatively reads TRBD1 or TRBD2 (5 bases each). CDR1 is KGHSH and CDR2 is LQKENI in the germline V gene. V was trimmed by 8 bases and J by 6 bases, leaving 12 bases between them. The CDR3 contains 12 residues. CDR3 DNA sequence: TGTGCCAGCGGGACCGGCCGGGATACGCAGTATTTT. This sequence encodes CASGTGRDTQYF. Based on the CDR3 plus reference TRBV18 and TRBJ2-3, the full variable domain is NAGVMQNPRHLVRRRGQEARLRCSPMKGHSHVYWYRQLPEEGLKFMVYLQKENIIDESGMPKERFSAEFPKEGPSILRIQQVVRGDSAAYFCASGTGRDTQYFGPGTRLTVL.

The table lists this clonotype with many counts. This chain uses TRBV7-2 with TRBJ2-1; no firm D call. Trimming took off 5 bases at V and 4 bases at J, with 15 bases between the two ends. CDR3 size: 15 residues. The germline V gene has CDR1 SGHTA and CDR2 FQGNSA. The CDR3: CASSPVALGYNEQFF. CDR3 coding DNA: TGTGCCAGCAGCCCGGTAGCCTTGGGTTACAATGAGCAGTTCTTC.

This clonotype was detected many times. This chain joins TRBV11-2 and TRBJ1-2, with D unclear. The CDR3 length is 17 residues. Germline V gene lookup returns CDR1 SGHAT and CDR2 FQNNGV. Trimming took off 5 bases at V and 0 bases at J, with 19 bases between the two ends. The CDR3 nucleotides read TGTGCCAGCAGCCGGGCCGCGTTCGAAAGGGCTAACTATGGCTACACCTTC. Translating gives CASSRAAFERANYGYTF.

This clonotype was seen at least ten times. The chain uses TRBV3-1 and TRBJ2-2, with 8 bases fitting TRBD1. V trimming: 5 bases; J trimming: 7 bases; junction bases outside the gene matches: 6. In germline, CDR1 is LGHDT, CDR2 YNNKEL (reference sequence). CDR3 length: 14 residues. The CDR3 DNA is TGTGCCAGCAGCACGGACAGGGCCGTCGGGGAGCTGTTTTTT. Its protein product is CASSTDRAVGELFF.

There are a few counts of this clonotype. The chain joins TRBV2 to TRBJ2-4; D gene ambiguous. V lost 6 bases, J lost 8 bases, and 14 bases lay in between. Per the germline V gene, CDR1 is SNHLY and CDR2 is FYNNEI. The CDR3 consists of 13 residues. The CDR3 region is CASSQEPWDIQYF. In DNA, the CDR3 is TGTGCCAGCAGCCAGGAACCCTGGGACATTCAGTACTTC.

The sample holds a few counts of this clonotype. The J gene is TRBJ1-2, the V gene TRBV6-1; 9 bases are shared with TRBD1. The germline V gene has CDR1 MNHNS and CDR2 SASEGT. Trimming at V came to 4 bases and at J to 8 bases, leaving 8 bases not matched to a gene. This CDR3 region has 14 residues. CDR3 nucleotide sequence: TGTGCCAGCAGTGGCTCTCGGGGACAGGGAGGCTACACCTTC. Amino acid sequence: CASSGSRGQGGYTF.

V is TRBV10-3 and J is TRBJ2-3, with unresolved D. This CDR3 has 14 amino acids. V lost 4 bases, J lost 0 bases, and 8 bases lay in between. Germline-derived CDR1 and CDR2 are ENHRY and SYGVKD. CDR3: CAISGAASTDTQYF. Here the CDR3 DNA reads TGTGCCATCAGTGGGGCAGCTAGCACAGATACGCAGTATTTT.

This clonotype was seen repeatedly, ten times or more. V is TRBV3-1 and J is TRBJ1-4; TRBD1 might be the D (5 bases). Germline values: CDR1 LGHDT, CDR2 YNNKEL (reference sequence). V lost 8 bases to trimming and J lost 5 bases, with 15 bases between them. The CDR3 spans 14 residues. The CDR3, as DNA: TGTGCCAGCCGAAGCGGGGGAGTGAATGAAAAACTGTTTTTT. Amino acid sequence: CASRSGGVNEKLFF.

This clonotype came up many times. This chain connects TRBV12-3 or TRBV12-4 to TRBJ1-2, with 8 bases fitting TRBD1. The length of the CDR3 is 13 residues. V gave up 4 bases and J gave up 8 bases; unmatched junction bases: 6. CDR3 in amino acids: CASSSDRGWGYTF. The CDR3 DNA is TGTGCCAGCAGTTCCGACAGGGGATGGGGCTACACCTTC.

The sample holds a few counts of this clonotype. V usage is TRBV19 and J usage is TRBJ1-5, with D unresolved. The CDR3 is 16 residues long. Germline CDR1 is LNHDA and CDR2 is SQIVND (reference sequence). The V gene lost 1 base and the J gene lost 4 bases, with 14 bases spanning the gap. CDR3 sequence reads: CASSIVGSLANQPQHF. CDR3 coding DNA: TGTGCCAGTAGTATAGTAGGGAGTCTCGCGAATCAGCCCCAGCATTTT.

This clonotype was counted many times. The chain joins TRBV28 to TRBJ2-7; D ambiguous. From germline, CDR1 is MDHEN and CDR2 SYDVKM. Trimming removed 6 bases at V and 3 bases at J, with 6 bases between. The CDR3 runs to 11 residues. CDR3 region: CASSLRYEQYF. In DNA, the CDR3 is TGTGCCAGCAGCCTACGCTACGAGCAGTACTTC.

This chain joins TRBV4-1 and TRBJ1-1; D may be TRBD1 (5 bases). V shed 1 base and J shed 4 bases, with 13 bases lying between them. The CDR3 totals 15 residues. Germline V gene data show CDR1 as MGHRA and CDR2 as YSYEKL. CDR3 amino acids: CASSQGQLSVTEAFF. The CDR3 region has the DNA TGCGCCAGCAGCCAAGGACAGCTGTCGGTCACTGAAGCTTTCTTT.

The chain employs TRBV10-3 and TRBJ1-1; D might be TRBD1 (5 bases). Trimming shortened V by 1 base and J by 6 bases, and 15 bases separated the two germline ends. Germline V lookup: CDR1 ENHRY, CDR2 SYGVKD. The length of the CDR3 is 15 residues. The CDR3 is CAISEWGGGEAEAFF. Here the CDR3 DNA reads TGTGCCATCAGTGAGTGGGGGGGGGGGGAGGCTGAAGCTTTCTTT.